These T cell receptor beta chains were read from a single sample in a study of CD8+ T cells in alopecia areata. Clones were sequenced by immunoSEQ multiplex PCR, and TCRdb holds only the in-frame ones, with some missing. The repertoire holds some 170,000 clones, with around 50% as singletons. The sequences come from CD4+ T cells sorted from blood, collected at week 0. Receptors were obtained from a human donor with alopecia areata. Both conserved end residues are part of each CDR3. Fields, in order: clone size, J gene, D gene, V gene, CDR3 DNA, CDR3 protein. A D gene is named only where the DNA matches it firmly. Expanded clones are given a class, and other clones once, few, many or no size at all.

-	TRBJ2-7	-	TRBV19	TGTGCCAGTAGTTCCGGGCGGACTCCAATCTACGAGCAGTACTTC	CASSSGRTPIYEQYF
-	TRBJ1-2	-	TRBV7-2	TGTGCCAGCAGCCAAAAAATGGACAGATCCTATGGCTACACCTTC	CASSQKMDRSYGYTF
few	TRBJ2-3	TRBD2	TRBV6-5	TGTGCCAGCAGCCGCACTAGCGGGGGGGCGCAAACGCAGTATTTT	CASSRTSGGAQTQYF
-	TRBJ2-5	-	TRBV29-1	TGCAGCGTTGGAGGGGGACAAGAGACCCAGTACTTC	CSVGGGQETQYF
few	TRBJ1-1	-	TRBV6-1	TGTGCCAGCAGTGAAGGGGTGAACACTGAAGCTTTCTTT	CASSEGVNTEAFF
-	TRBJ1-1	-	TRBV4-2	TGTGCCAGCAGCCAAGATTGGGAGGGCGGGGCCAGTGAAGCTTTCTTT	CASSQDWEGGASEAFF
-	TRBJ1-6	-	TRBV30	TGTGCCTGGGGGGCCGGGGGTTCACCCCTCCACTTT	CAWGAGGSPLHF
-	TRBJ1-5	-	TRBV5-6	TGTGCCAGCAGCTTGGGGTCAGGGAGACGGCCCCAGCATTTT	CASSLGSGRRPQHF
few	TRBJ2-7	-	TRBV29-1	TGCAGCGTTGAGGGTGGGGGCTACGAGCAGTACTTC	CSVEGGGYEQYF
-	TRBJ2-7	-	TRBV15	TGTGCCACCAGCATATCCAGGGCCTACGAGCAGTACTTC	CATSISRAYEQYF
-	TRBJ1-5	-	TRBV29-1	TGCAGCGTTCAGGGCAATAGCAATCAGCCCCAGCATTTT	CSVQGNSNQPQHF
-	TRBJ2-3	-	TRBV29-1	TGCAGCGTTGAATTTAGGGTGGGGACTTACACAGATACGCAGTATTTT	CSVEFRVGTYTDTQYF
-	TRBJ2-3	TRBD1	TRBV30	TGTGCCCGGCGAGGGGGCCGAACGACAGATACGCAGTATTTT	CARRGGRTTDTQYF
-	TRBJ1-1	-	TRBV19	TGTGCCAGTATGAACAGGGCCACGACCACTGAAGCTTTCTTT	CASMNRATTTEAFF
-	TRBJ2-1	-	TRBV10-2	TGCGCCAGCAGCGAAAGGGGTGTTCCGTATGAGCAGTTCTTC	CASSERGVPYEQFF
-	TRBJ1-2	TRBD1	TRBV4-2	TGTGCCAGCAGCCAGGAGCCGGGACAGGGGAGGGGCTACACCTTC	CASSQEPGQGRGYTF
few	TRBJ2-1	-	TRBV11-2	TGTGCCAGCAGCTTAGATAGGCTCAATGAGCAGTTCTTC	CASSLDRLNEQFF
many	TRBJ1-5	-	TRBV7-2	TGTGCCAGCAGCTTATTAGGCCAGCCCCAGCATTTT	CASSLLGQPQHF
few	TRBJ1-6	-	TRBV6-5	TGTGCCAGCACTTCGGACCGGAACTGGGGTTCACCCCTCCACTTT	CASTSDRNWGSPLHF
-	TRBJ2-2	-	TRBV18	TGTGCCAGCTCACCACGAAAAGGGAGAAAGATCGGGGAGCTGTTTTTT	CASSPRKGRKIGELFF
-	TRBJ1-1	TRBD1	TRBV29-1	TGCAGCGTACGACAGGGGGACACTGAAGCTTTCTTT	CSVRQGDTEAFF
-	TRBJ1-2	-	TRBV29-1	TGCAGCGTTCCTTTGTTTGCTGGGGCGGGCTATGGCTACACCTTC	CSVPLFAGAGYGYTF
-	TRBJ2-3	TRBD2	TRBV4-2	TGTGCCAGCAGCCAAGAGGGGACGGGACTACCCACAGATACGCAGTATTTT	CASSQEGTGLPTDTQYF
-	TRBJ2-5	-	TRBV5-4	TGTGCCAGCAGCGCGGGGACTTTCCAAGAGACCCAGTACTTC	CASSAGTFQETQYF
-	TRBJ2-3	-	TRBV29-1	TGCAGCGTTGTCAGGGGTGCAGATACGCAGTATTTT	CSVVRGADTQYF
few	TRBJ1-3	TRBD1	TRBV7-9	TGTGCCAGCAGCTTAGCGTGGACAGGGAGCACCATATATTTT	CASSLAWTGSTIYF
once	TRBJ1-2	-	TRBV19	TGTGCCAGTAGCGAAAGCTACAGGAATGGCTACACCTTC	CASSESYRNGYTF